This T cell receptor (beta chain) was recorded in a study of T cells in pancreatic ductal adenocarcinoma. The CDR3 has 19 amino acids. Trimming took off 2 bases at V and 7 bases at J, with 30 bases between the two ends. Germline assignment: CDR1 SGHNT and CDR2 YYREEE (reference sequence). General observations from the study: Tumor and blood clonality did not differ significantly, about 0.1 versus 0.07. Tumor samples had fewer productive templates and approximately 8-fold fewer unique clonotypes than blood.

For this clone: The antigen remains unidentified.

Surgery without prior neoadjuvant therapy was the treatment of the selected pancreatic ductal adenocarcinoma patients. Method: immunoSEQ multiplex PCR; TCRdb's copy keeps in-frame clones and lacks some. The repertoire has tens of thousands of clones, approximately 90% of them found once; the top ten carry over 2%. The specimen was PBMCs. This clonotype originated in a human donor with pancreatic ductal adenocarcinoma. The rearrangement links TRBV5-4 to TRBJ1-2, with a tentative D call TRBD1 (6 bases). CDR3 coding DNA: TGTGCCAGCAGCTTAGGGGCAGGGGTTCGCGATTGGGGGACCACTGGCTACACCTTC. It specifies CASSLGAGVRDWGTTGYTF.